The 22 T cell receptor beta chains reported below all come from one sample, sequenced in a study of tumor-infiltrating lymphocytes in oesophageal squamous cell carcinoma. Each CDR3 protein gets one entry after TCRdb re-called the PCR reads with MiXCR. There are over 10,000 distinct CDR3 sequences in the sample; approximately 53% occur only once, and 36% lies in the top ten. Sequencing input: esophageal tumor tissue. These receptors all stem from a male donor with esophageal squamous cell carcinoma.

The V and J genes are TRBV7-2 and TRBJ1-2; unclear D gene. V lost 5 bases and J 2 bases, leaving 9 bases between the germline ends. CDR1 is SGHTA, CDR2 FQGNSA, per germline. This CDR3 has 13 residues. In nucleotides, the CDR3 is TGTGCCAGCAGCGCCGACGGGAACTATGGCTACACCTTC. The encoded protein is CASSADGNYGYTF.

Comment on this clonotype: Given a much more abundant clone one base away, this may be a read error. This sequence joins TRBV27 and TRBJ2-1, with TRBD1 matching over 9 bases. This CDR3 has 14 amino acids. Unmatched junction bases numbered 12, after V lost 8 bases and J lost 10 bases. Germline V gene sequence: CDR1 MNHEY, CDR2 SMNVEV (reference sequence). CDR3 residues: CASSRDRVRYEQFF. CDR3 DNA: TGTGCCAGCTCCAGGGACAGGGTCCGCTACGAGCAGTTCTTC.

This chain joins TRBV7-3 and TRBJ2-7; no reliable D call. The last part of the DNA fits TRBJ2-1 better; the J call may be wrong. This CDR3 is 15 amino acids long. Germline CDR1 reads SGHTA; CDR2 reads FQGTGA. CDR3 bases: TGTGCCAGCAGCCCTACTGTACCCTCCTACAATGAGCAGTTCTTC. Translation: CASSPTVPSYNEQFF.

This clonotype was seen at least ten times. Since no conserved phenylalanine or tryptophan closes the CDR3, a read error is the likely cause. The DNA is left out, because the CDR3 cannot be placed on it with certainty; the CDR3 is given as TCRdb lists it. The V gene is TRBV6-6, the J gene TRBJ2-7; TRBD1 is the table's D call, not checked against the DNA. CDR1 and CDR2 from the germline V gene are MNHNY and SVGAGI (reference sequence). The CDR3 is 17 residues long, counting both termini. CDR3 loop: CASSYGTGGIYGYTFGS.

This clonotype was detected ten times or more. The chain combines TRBV4-2 with TRBJ1-1, with D maybe TRBD1 (6 bases). The V end lost 0 bases, the J end lost 5 bases, and 10 bases lay between the germline ends. The CDR3 length is 14 residues. Germline assignment: CDR1 LGHNA and CDR2 YNFKEQ. The CDR3 DNA reads TGTGCCAGCAGCCAAGAAGGGGGGAAAACTGAAGCTTTCTTT. It is translated as CASSQEGGKTEAFF.

The chain links TRBV2 to TRBJ2-4; D gene ambiguous. The end of the DNA is better explained by TRBJ2-5, so the J call may be wrong. CDR1 SNHLY and CDR2 FYNNEI come from the germline V gene. The CDR3 loop spans 14 amino acids. The CDR3: CASRPTGLGETQYF. CDR3 sequence (DNA): TGTGCCAGCAGGCCCACCGGGCTGGGGGAGACCCAGTACTTC.

A single count supports this clonotype. The conserved phenylalanine or tryptophan is not found at the CDR3 terminus, so this likely reflects a read error. The DNA is omitted, as the CDR3 cannot be located on it reliably, and the CDR3 follows TCRdb's listing. This rearrangement joins TRBV7-9 to TRBJ2-7; TRBD1 is the table's D call and was not checked against the DNA. The CDR3 numbers 18 amino acids, ends counted. The germline CDR1 and CDR2 sequences are SEHNR and FQNEAQ (reference sequence). The CDR3: CASSSGSGQGPYEQYFGN.

The chain carries TRBV11-3 and TRBJ2-5; a weak D match, TRBD1 (6 bases). Trimming took 3 bases from V and 13 from J, leaving 24 bases between them. CDR1 is SGHNT, CDR2 YENEEA, per germline. CDR3 length: 15 residues. CDR3 coding DNA: TGTGCCAGCAGCTTTACAGGGAAAACGACCAGGGAGCTGTACTTC. Translated, it gives CASSFTGKTTRELYF.

The chain is built from TRBV5-6 and TRBJ2-1; 10 nucleotides agree with TRBD2. Germline V gives CDR1 SGHDT, CDR2 YYEEEE. The CDR3 is made up of 16 amino acids. V gave up 2 bases and J gave up 2 bases; unmatched junction bases: 4. CDR3: CASSLGAGGTYNEQFF. The CDR3 DNA follows: TGTGCCAGCAGCTTAGGAGCGGGGGGGACCTACAATGAGCAGTTCTTC. Combining the CDR3 with reference TRBV5-6 and TRBJ2-1 gives the whole variable domain DAGVTQSPTHLIKTRGQQVTLRCSPKSGHDTVSWYQQALGQGPQFIFQYYEEEERQRGNFPDRFSGHQFPNYSSELNVNALLLGDSALYLCASSLGAGGTYNEQFFGPGTRLTVL.

The rearrangement links TRBV12-3 or TRBV12-4 to TRBJ2-6; 7 bases map to TRBD1. The J segment lost 0 bases and the V segment lost 7 bases, leaving 6 bases of the junction unmatched. The CDR3 sequence is 16 residues long. The DNA for the CDR3 is TGTGCCAGCACTGGGGACAGTTTCTCTGGGGCCAACGTCCTGACTTTC. Amino acid sequence: CASTGDSFSGANVLTF.

This clonotype was seen more than once but under ten times. The final CDR3 position lacks the conserved phenylalanine or tryptophan, pointing to a likely read error. The limits of the CDR3 on the DNA are not certain, so only TCRdb's listed CDR3 is given. The chain has TRBV12-5 and TRBJ2-6; the D call in the table, TRBD1, was not verified against the DNA. Germline V CDR1 and CDR2: LGHNT, FRNRAP. The CDR3 has 21 amino acids, counting both end residues. The CDR3 loop reads CASGSDRGNMILAKNIQYFGA.

In this sample, this clonotype turned up many times. The CDR3 region is CASSRDRISDEQYF. DNA for the CDR3: TGTGCCAGCAGCCGGGACAGAATTTCCGACGAGCAGTACTTC. The chain carries TRBV7-2 and TRBJ2-3; 7 nucleotides match TRBD1. The J call may be wrong; the DNA end is better matched by TRBJ2-7. The CDR3 totals 14 residues. CDR1 and CDR2 from the germline V gene are SGHTA and FQGNSA.

This clonotype was detected ten times or more. The genes are TRBV27 and TRBJ2-7, with TRBD1 identical over 7 bases. The CDR3 sequence is 14 residues long. Unmatched junction bases numbered 11, after V lost 10 bases and J lost 2 bases. The germline V gene has CDR1 MNHEY and CDR2 SMNVEV (reference sequence). Written as DNA, the CDR3 is TGTGCCACCTCCTCCGGGACAGTCACCTACGAGCAGTACTTC. Its protein is CATSSGTVTYEQYF.

The chain joins TRBV7-1 to TRBJ2-5, with 7 positions matching TRBD2. The DNA end favors TRBJ2-1, so the J call may be wrong. TRBV7-1 is placed among ORFs of uncertain function. The CDR3 runs 15 residues. CDR3 in amino acids: CASSSSRLGGNEQFF. DNA of the CDR3: TGTGCCAGCAGCTCGTCTAGACTGGGGGGGAATGAGCAGTTCTTC.

The chain employs TRBV7-2 and TRBJ2-7, with D perhaps assigned TRBD1 or TRBD2 (6 bases each). Trimming took 5 bases from V and 5 from J, leaving 25 bases between them. Looked up from germline, CDR1 is SGHTA and CDR2 is FQGNSA. The CDR3 extends over 17 amino acids. The CDR3 region has the DNA TGTGCCAGCAGCCCAACAGATACGGGGGCTGATTCCCACGAGCAGTACTTC. Protein product: CASSPTDTGADSHEQYF.

The chain links TRBV24-1 to TRBJ2-6, with 9 positions matching TRBD2. TRBJ2-7 matches the DNA end more closely, so the J call is doubtful. CDR1 is KGHDR and CDR2 is SFDVKD in the germline V gene. The CDR3 has 16 amino acids. CDR3 bases: TGTGCCACCAGTGATTTTACGGCGGGAGGGACCTACGAGCAGTACTTC. This encodes CATSDFTAGGTYEQYF.

The V and J genes are TRBV7-2 and TRBJ2-1, with TRBD2 identical over 11 bases. Germline V gene lookup returns CDR1 SGHTA and CDR2 FQGNSA. The CDR3 spans 14 residues. After removal of 5 bases from V and 6 bases from J, the junction contained 3 bases not matched to a gene. This CDR3 reads CASSRGLAGNEQFF. CDR3 DNA sequence: TGTGCCAGCAGCCGAGGACTAGCGGGCAATGAGCAGTTCTTC.

In this sample, this clonotype turned up a few times. The junction and the germline gene differ at one end; a read error may be behind it. The V gene is TRBV7-8, the J gene TRBJ2-7; 9 nucleotides align to TRBD1. The length of the CDR3 is 12 residues. Germline V lookup: CDR1 SGHVS, CDR2 FQNEAQ. The CDR3 loop is CASSHTRDRDFF. The CDR3 region has the DNA TGTGCCAGCAGCCATACCCGGGACAGGGACTTCTTC. The full variable domain, its missing parts supplied by reference TRBV7-8 and TRBJ2-7, is GAGVSQSPRYKVAKRGQDVALRCDPISGHVSLFWYQQALGQGPEFLTYFQNEAQLDKSGLPSDRFFAERPEGSVSTLKIQRTQQEDSAVYLCASSHTRDRDFFGPGTRLTVT.

The count of this clonotype is one. The gene calls are TRBV7-6 and TRBJ2-5; possible D gene TRBD2, 5 bases. The V gene's germline CDR1 is SGHVS and CDR2 FNYEAQ. The ends were cut back, 2 bases at V and 11 bases at J, with 21 bases in the middle. This CDR3 spans 15 amino acids. The DNA of the CDR3 is TGTGCCAGCAGCTTATCGGGATTGTCGGTGAATGAGCAGTACTTC. This sequence encodes CASSLSGLSVNEQYF.

The chain uses TRBV7-9 and TRBJ2-5, with 11 positions matching TRBD1. The closer fit of TRBJ2-1 to the DNA end suggests the J call may be wrong. The CDR3 extends over 14 amino acids. Germline-derived CDR1 and CDR2 are SEHNR and FQNEAQ (reference sequence). The chain's CDR3 is CASSQGQGVGEQFF. The CDR3 coding sequence is TGTGCCAGCAGCCAGGGACAGGGGGTCGGCGAGCAGTTCTTC.

The chain joins TRBV5-4 to TRBJ2-5; 10 nucleotides line up with TRBD2. The J call is in doubt because the DNA end fits TRBJ2-7 better. The CDR3 runs to 14 residues. Germline V lookup: CDR1 SGHNT, CDR2 YYREEE (reference sequence). In DNA, the CDR3 is TGTGCCAGCAGCGCGACTAGCGGGCCCTACGAGCAGTACTTC. It is translated as CASSATSGPYEQYF.

This chain links TRBV10-2 with TRBJ2-5; 7 bases fit TRBD2. The J call may be faulty, since TRBJ2-4 better matches the DNA end. Germline-derived CDR1 and CDR2 are WSHSY and SAAADI. The CDR3 covers 14 residues. CDR3 bases: TGCGCCAGCAGTGAGTCTGGGGGAGGGGCCATTCAGTACTTC. Its translation: CASSESGGGAIQYF.